This T cell receptor beta chain was obtained from a study of OX40 agonist ivuxolimab in advanced cancers. Turning to the study itself: An agonistic human IgG2 monoclonal antibody against OX40 (CD134) was given. Cohort: 82.7% men, mean age approximately 60, aged about 23 to 79. General observations from the study: Blood T cells, both CD4+ and CD8+, expanded clonally by week 6 at 0.1 to 3.0 mg/kg.

Repertoires were generated with immunoSEQ multiplex PCR, while TCRdb's copy carries only in-frame clones and drops some. The data contain roughly 64,000 clones, roughly 84% of them singletons. V was pared by 7 bases and J by 7 bases, with 16 bases between. Germline values: CDR1 SEHNR, CDR2 FQNEAQ (reference sequence). CDR3 length: 13 amino acids. Blood draws occurred at baseline, cycle 4 day 1, and cycle 7 day 1. Regarding this clone: The antigen remains unidentified.

The source material was CD4+ or CD8+ T cells sorted from blood, sampled in a trial of the OX40 agonist ivuxolimab. The TCR sequence derives from an adult with an advanced solid tumor such as melanoma, head and neck, liver or kidney cancer. The gene calls are TRBV7-9 and TRBJ1-2; D unclear. In nucleotides, the CDR3 is TGTGCCAGCACCAGCCGGGAGGTTAGTGGCTACACCTTC. Encoded protein: CASTSREVSGYTF.